This T cell receptor (beta chain) was captured by sequencing in a study of cytomegalovirus exposure and HLA in healthy donors. Study as a whole: Of all 370 or so donors who were genotyped, roughly 83% belonged to the Caucasian-associated ancestry cluster. Study results and limitations: An analysis was carried out later, and it reportedly showed fewer N-insertions in an Asian-associated ancestry cluster than the approximately 680-donor mean.

PCR was performed using 60 Vbeta and 13 Jbeta primers. Measured with immunoSEQ multiplex PCR; TCRdb has only the in-frame clones, and not every one. The profile shows about 200,000 clones, around 87% of them singletons. CDR1 SGDLS and CDR2 YYNGEE come from the germline V gene. The V and J ends lost 0 bases and 3 bases respectively, with 9 bases between them. This CDR3 comprises 14 residues. Regarding this clone: Its antigen is currently unknown.

The rearrangement joins TRBV9 to TRBJ2-5; tentative D call: TRBD2 (6 bases). The source material was PBMCs. The clonotype comes from a boy aged 2 to 10 in good health and CMV-seronegative. CDR3 nucleotides: TGTGCCAGCAGCGTAGGGGTAGCGGAAGAGACCCAGTACTTC. Protein product: CASSVGVAEETQYF.